Below, one TCR beta chain is given with its context. The data stem from a study of blood T cell repertoires in COVID-19. Overall study context: The study drew acute and convalescent COVID-19 samples from the United States, Italy and Spain. Nucleic acid was either cDNA or gDNA, and it came from T cells, B-cell-depleted T cells, or PBMCs.

Trimming removed 4 bases from V and 0 bases from J; junction bases left unmatched: 8. CDR3 length: 16 residues. Germline lookup yields CDR1 MDHEN and CDR2 SYDVKM. Per the original methods: It was from reference gene primer amplification that nucleated cell counts were estimated. Data came from immunoSEQ multiplex PCR; TCRdb stores just in-frame clones and leaves some out. The V and J calls and clone size come from that table; D and trimming were worked out from the DNA. The table includes a few hundred thousand clones, around 86% detected once. Sequenced sample: peripheral blood. The V and J genes are TRBV28 and TRBJ2-7, with 8 bases lining up with TRBD2. The TCR sequence derives from a man aged 50 to 59 with active or convalescent COVID-19. This chain's CDR3 is CASSSTTSGNSYEQYF. The CDR3 DNA reads TGTGCCAGCAGTTCCACCACTAGCGGAAACTCCTACGAGCAGTACTTC.